Below, 14 T cell receptor beta chains from the same sample are listed, as sequenced in a study of T cell responses to AZD1222 COVID-19 vaccine. The data were produced by immunoSEQ multiplex PCR, yet TCRdb's version contains in-frame clones alone and is incomplete. The sample lists hundreds of thousands of clones, about 93% occurring once. The sequences come from peripheral blood, collected on day 0 of MenACWY control vaccination. These TCRs come from an adult in good health.

This clone was recorded once. The chain couples TRBV7-2 to TRBJ1-5; D gene uncertain. Germline values: CDR1 SGHTA, CDR2 FQGNSA. V lost 4 bases to trimming and J lost 7 bases, with 8 bases between them. CDR3 length: 12 residues. The CDR3 sequence: CASSSPNQPQHF. CDR3 coding DNA: TGTGCCAGCAGCTCCCCTAACCAGCCCCAGCATTTT.

The rearrangement joins TRBV5-4 to TRBJ2-7, with D possibly TRBD1 on 5 matching bases. CDR3 length: 14 residues. CDR1 and CDR2 from the germline V gene are SGHNT and YYREEE (reference sequence). The ends were cut back, 4 bases at V and 6 bases at J, with 17 bases in the middle. CDR3 region: CASSQRQTQGEQYF. The CDR3 region has the DNA TGTGCCAGCAGCCAACGACAGACCCAGGGCGAGCAGTACTTC. The entire variable domain, with the rest obtained from reference TRBV5-4 and TRBJ2-7, is as follows: ETGVTQSPTHLIKTRGQQVTLRCSSQSGHNTVSWYQQALGQGPQFIFQYYREEENGRGNFPPRFSGLQFPNYSSELNVNALELDDSALYLCASSQRQTQGEQYFGPGTRLTVT.

The chain is built from TRBV6-5 and TRBJ2-7; D is possibly TRBD1 (5 bases). Trimming took 8 bases from V and 6 from J, leaving 20 bases between them. The length of the CDR3 is 14 residues. Per the germline V gene, CDR1 is MNHEY and CDR2 is SVGAGI. The CDR3 DNA reads as TGTGCCAGCCTGAACTTGGGCAGGGCGTCCGAGCAGTACTTC. Protein product: CASLNLGRASEQYF.

The V gene is TRBV6-5, the J gene TRBJ1-2, with TRBD1 identical over 7 bases. The V and J ends lost 5 bases and 4 bases, in that order; junction bases with no gene match: 7. This CDR3 comprises 14 residues. Germline V gene data show CDR1 as MNHEY and CDR2 as SVGAGI. The CDR3 region is CASSTGVMRYGYTF. As DNA, the CDR3 is TGTGCCAGCAGTACAGGGGTTATGCGCTATGGCTACACCTTC.

As to this clone: The same CDR3 can be traced to other DNA sequences in this sample. This sequence joins TRBV5-1 and TRBJ1-1; no definite D call. The V and J ends lost 1 base and 1 base respectively, with 5 bases between them. The germline gives CDR1 SGHRS, CDR2 YFSETQ. CDR3 length equals 13 residues. The CDR3 DNA follows: TGCGCCAGCAGCTTGAGCAGGAACACTGAAGCTTTCTTT. Amino acid sequence: CASSLSRNTEAFF.

V is TRBV11-3 and J is TRBJ2-7; D unresolved. This CDR3 contains 13 residues. V dropped 3 bases and J dropped 0 bases, with 6 bases sitting between them. The V gene's germline CDR1 is SGHNT and CDR2 YENEEA. CDR3 sequence: CASSLESSYEQYF. The CDR3 nucleotides read TGTGCCAGCAGCTTGGAAAGCTCCTACGAGCAGTACTTC.

The V and J genes are TRBV19 and TRBJ2-2, with D possibly TRBD2 on 6 matching bases. CDR1 is LNHDA and CDR2 is SQIVND in the germline V gene (reference sequence). The CDR3 loop spans 15 amino acids. Trimming removed 4 bases at V and 3 bases at J, with 12 bases between. The DNA of the CDR3 is TGTGCCAGTAGTAGGGTGGCGGGGTACACCGGGGAGCTGTTTTTT. Translation gives CASSRVAGYTGELFF.

The chain has TRBV12-3 or TRBV12-4 and TRBJ2-3, with D unresolved. The CDR3 totals 12 residues. The V and J ends lost 2 bases and 4 bases respectively, with 4 bases between them. CDR3 amino acids: CASSLIPDTQYF. The CDR3 DNA is TGTGCCAGCAGTTTAATCCCAGATACGCAGTATTTT.

V is TRBV18 and J is TRBJ2-1, with 7 bases aligning to TRBD1. Unmatched junction bases numbered 6, after V lost 2 bases and J lost 8 bases. Germline-derived CDR1 and CDR2 are KGHSH and LQKENI. CDR3 length: 14 residues. The CDR3 DNA is TGTGCCAGCTCACCAACGACAGGGTGGGATGAGCAGTTCTTC. As protein: CASSPTTGWDEQFF.

The genes are TRBV7-9 and TRBJ2-1; D is unresolved. The germline CDR1 and CDR2 sequences are SEHNR and FQNEAQ (reference sequence). V lost 0 bases and J 0 bases, leaving 6 bases between the germline ends. This CDR3 region has 15 residues. CDR3: CASSLAESSYNEQFF. The CDR3 nucleotides are TGTGCCAGCAGCTTAGCGGAGTCCTCCTACAATGAGCAGTTCTTC.

This clone has only one observation. This sequence joins TRBV7-9 and TRBJ1-1; D unclear. The CDR3 runs 12 residues. Germline V gene lookup returns CDR1 SEHNR and CDR2 FQNEAQ (reference sequence). The CDR3 DNA follows: TGTGCTTACGAGGATGCGAACACTGAAGCTTTCTTT. This encodes CAYEDANTEAFF.

The chain recombines TRBV6-5 with TRBJ1-5; D ambiguous. CDR1 MNHEY and CDR2 SVGAGI come from the germline V gene. The germline V and J ends were trimmed by 2 bases and 3 bases, with 8 bases remaining between them. There are 14 residues in the CDR3. In DNA, the CDR3 is TGTGCCAGCAGTTACCGGCCGCCCAATCAGCCCCAGCATTTT. Translated, it gives CASSYRPPNQPQHF.

V gene TRBV7-2 combines with J gene TRBJ2-6; D remains unclear. There are 16 residues in the CDR3. Germline V gene lookup returns CDR1 SGHTA and CDR2 FQGNSA. Trimming removed 3 bases from V and 1 base from J, with 10 bases in between. The CDR3 bases are TGTGCCAGCAGCTTCCCTACGGCGTCTGGGGCCAACGTCCTGACTTTC. Translated: CASSFPTASGANVLTF.

Only one count was recorded for this clone. The chain uses TRBV9 and TRBJ1-2; no definite D call. CDR1 and CDR2 from the germline V gene are SGDLS and YYNGEE. V dropped 0 bases and J dropped 0 bases, with 12 bases sitting between them. This CDR3 spans 16 amino acids. DNA of the CDR3: TGTGCCAGCAGCGTAGGGGTGGCGGGAGCTAACTATGGCTACACCTTC. It codes for CASSVGVAGANYGYTF.